In its sample, the clone carrying this TCR beta chain was seen a few times. Antigen unknown. This specimen comes from a study of shared clonotypes between healthy human individuals. Study-wide background: Each donor contributed plates that comprised three CD4 naive, three CD4 memory, two CD8 naive and one CD8 memory. Study-level points and caveats: The rarefaction results pointed to incomplete sorted-subset sequencing despite large depth.

CD45RA+ naive and CD45RA-negative memory subsets were separated from CD4+ cells. Profiled with immunoSEQ multiplex PCR; TCRdb holds only in-frame clones, not every one. The sample consists of roughly 500,000 clones, around 96% of them appearing once. V lost 3 bases, J lost 7 bases, and 9 bases lay in between. The CDR3 is made up of 11 amino acids. Germline V gene sequence: CDR1 DFQATT, CDR2 SNEGSKA (reference sequence). The clonotype was recovered from a woman aged 30 to 39 in good health. This chain joins TRBV20-1 and TRBJ1-1; D gene unclear. Sequences were obtained from naive CD4+ T cells sorted from blood. Subset here: CD45RA+ positively selected. The chain's CDR3 is CSASWGGEAFF. The CDR3 region has the DNA TGCAGTGCTAGCTGGGGTGGTGAAGCTTTCTTT.